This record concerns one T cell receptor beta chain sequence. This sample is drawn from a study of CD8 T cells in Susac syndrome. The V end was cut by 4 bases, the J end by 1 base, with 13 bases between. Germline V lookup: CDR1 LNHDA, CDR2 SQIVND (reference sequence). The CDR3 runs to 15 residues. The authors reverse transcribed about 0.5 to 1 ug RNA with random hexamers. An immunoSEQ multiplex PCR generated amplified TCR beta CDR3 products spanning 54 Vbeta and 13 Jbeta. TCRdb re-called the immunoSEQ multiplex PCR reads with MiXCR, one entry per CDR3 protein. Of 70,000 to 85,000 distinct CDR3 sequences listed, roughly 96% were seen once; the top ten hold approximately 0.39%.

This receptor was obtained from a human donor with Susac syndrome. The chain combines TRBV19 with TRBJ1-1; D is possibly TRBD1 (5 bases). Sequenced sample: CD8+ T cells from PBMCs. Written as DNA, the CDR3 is TGTGCCAGTAGTAAAGGGGAAGGGCGGAACACTGAAGCTTTCTTT. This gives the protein CASSKGEGRNTEAFF.